This entry lists 9 T cell receptor beta chains sequenced from one sample in a study of monozygotic twins with inflammatory bowel disease. TCRdb reprocessed the 5' RACE reads and keeps a single row for each CDR3 protein, giving no DNA. The sample's table shows about 160,000 distinct CDR3 sequences. Sequenced: blood. Receptors originate from a human donor with ulcerative colitis or Crohn's disease, or a healthy co-twin of an affected twin (not recorded which).

The chain couples TRBV14 to TRBJ1-3; checking the TCRdb D call of TRBD1 is not possible without DNA. Germline V CDR1 and CDR2: SGHDN, FVKESK. CDR3 length equals 16 residues. The chain's CDR3 is CASSHRRGGAGNTIYF. The entire variable domain, with the rest obtained from reference TRBV14 and TRBJ1-3, is as follows: EAGVTQFPSHSVIEKGQTVTLRCDPISGHDNLYWYRRVMGKEIKFLLHFVKESKQDESGMPNNRFLAERTGGTYSTLKVQPAELEDSGVYFCASSHRRGGAGNTIYFGEGSWLTVV.

This chain uses TRBV10-3 with TRBJ1-1; TCRdb's assignment of TRBD1 cannot be checked, as there is no DNA. CDR1 ENHRY and CDR2 SYGVKD come from the germline V gene. The CDR3 loop spans 12 amino acids. CDR3 amino acids: CAIRVRGTEAFF.

This chain uses TRBV20-1 with TRBJ2-7. Germline V gene data show CDR1 as DFQATT and CDR2 as SNEGSKA (reference sequence). CDR3 length: 12 amino acids. The CDR3 protein is CSARGHGYEQYF.

The J gene is TRBJ1-5, the V gene TRBV3-1. The CDR3 is 12 residues long. CDR1 LGHDT and CDR2 YNNKEL come from the germline V gene (reference sequence). The CDR3 region is CASSRSSEAQHF.

The CDR3 here is CASSLRQGARYGYTF. V and J are TRBV5-1 and TRBJ1-2; there is no DNA to check the TCRdb D call of TRBD1. Looked up from germline, CDR1 is SGHRS and CDR2 is YFSETQ. This CDR3 spans 15 amino acids. The whole variable domain, filled in from reference TRBV5-1 and TRBJ1-2, reads KAGVTQTPRYLIKTRGQQVTLSCSPISGHRSVSWYQQTPGQGLQFLFEYFSETQRNKGNFPGRFSGRQFSNSRSEMNVSTLELGDSALYLCASSLRQGARYGYTFGSGTRLTVV.

The chain carries TRBV4-3 and TRBJ2-7. This CDR3 has 14 amino acids. In germline, CDR1 is LGHNA, CDR2 YSLEER. The CDR3 is CASSQGAHSYEQYF.

This chain uses TRBV6-2 or TRBV6-3 with TRBJ1-3. The CDR3 sequence is 15 residues long. Germline assignment: CDR1 MNHEY and CDR2 SVGEGT. This chain's CDR3 is CASSYGRSSGNTIYF.

The rearrangement joins TRBV5-6 to TRBJ2-1; TCRdb's D call of TRBD2 is untestable without DNA. The CDR3 length is 15 residues. From germline, CDR1 is SGHDT and CDR2 YYEEEE. The CDR3 sequence: CASSMGLAGRNEQFF. Looking up the rest from reference TRBV5-6 and TRBJ2-1 gives the full variable domain: DAGVTQSPTHLIKTRGQQVTLRCSPKSGHDTVSWYQQALGQGPQFIFQYYEEEERQRGNFPDRFSGHQFPNYSSELNVNALLLGDSALYLCASSMGLAGRNEQFFGPGTRLTVL.

V is TRBV5-6 and J is TRBJ2-5; checking the TCRdb D call of TRBD2 is not possible without DNA. CDR3 size: 13 residues. Germline V CDR1 and CDR2: SGHDT, YYEEEE. The chain's CDR3 is CASSRTRQETQYF.